These 6 T cell receptor beta chains originate from one sample sequenced in a study of response to subunit inactivated influenza vaccine listed by TCRdb under 2018. Library prep was done by RT-PCR. Data came from an Illumina HiSeq 2500. The public sequencing data were trimmed at Q25 with fastp and processed into clonotypes with MiXCR by TCRdb, which kept only in-frame beta chains. Duplicate CDR3 protein sequences are folded into a single record with the most common DNA and genes. The sample table records roughly 500,000 distinct CDR3 sequences; about 17% of these occur just once. The top ten clones comprise over 2.5% of the sample. The sample was CD4+ T cells sorted from PBMCs, taken less than 30 months after vaccination. The receptors come from a man aged 45-69 years who received an inactivated influenza vaccine. Donor details come from another sample of the same person, matched by shared clones.

CDR3 sequence reads: CSVLDRANTGELFF. As DNA, the CDR3 is TGCAGCGTTCTTGACAGGGCGAACACCGGGGAGCTGTTTTTT. The chain carries TRBV29-1 and TRBJ2-2; the match to TRBD1 covers 7 bases. The germline V gene has CDR1 SQVTM and CDR2 ANQGSEA. V dropped 5 bases and J dropped 0; count of bases not matched to a gene: 3. The CDR3 is 14 residues long.

The rearrangement uses TRBV28 and TRBJ2-2; D is unclear. CDR1 is MDHEN and CDR2 is SYDVKM in the germline V gene. Trimming shortened V by 7 bases and J by 3 bases, and 6 bases separated the two germline ends. This CDR3 contains 12 residues. CDR3 DNA: TGTGCCAGCACCACCCACACCGGGGAGCTGTTTTTT. This codes for CASTTHTGELFF.

The chain carries TRBV25-1 and TRBJ2-3; weak D call: TRBD2 (6 bases). Germline V gene lookup returns CDR1 MGHDK and CDR2 SYGVNS. The CDR3 runs to 15 residues. The V end lost 4 bases, the J end lost 3 bases, and 14 bases lay between the germline ends. CDR3 nucleotide sequence: TGTGCCAGCAGTGTAGGCGTCGCGGGGACAGATACGCAGTATTTT. This codes for CASSVGVAGTDTQYF.

This clonotype appeared a few times. The junction departs from the called germline gene at one end, perhaps through a read error. The V and J genes are TRBV11-2 and TRBJ2-1; 9 bases align to TRBD2. The CDR3 extends over 13 amino acids. From germline, CDR1 is SGHAT and CDR2 FQNNGV. The CDR3, as DNA: TGTGCCAGCAGCCCATCTGGCGGGAGGGCTACGCTCTTC. Translating it yields CASSPSGGRATLF. Full variable domain (rest looked up from reference TRBV11-2 and TRBJ2-1): EAGVAQSPRYKIIEKRQSVAFWCNPISGHATLYWYQQILGQGPKLLIQFQNNGVVDDSQLPKDRFSAERLKGVDSTLKIQPAKLEDSAVYLCASSPSGGRATLFGPGTRLTVL.

This clonotype was picked up many times. The gene calls are TRBV7-2 and TRBJ2-5; perhaps TRBD2 as D (6 bases). Looked up from germline, CDR1 is SGHTA and CDR2 is FQGNSA. The CDR3 is 15 residues long. V was pared by 0 bases and J by 4 bases, with 12 bases between. In DNA, the CDR3 is TGTGCCAGCAGCTTAGCAAGACTAGAAGGAGAGACCCAGTACTTC. Protein sequence: CASSLARLEGETQYF.

The genes are TRBV7-2 and TRBJ2-1, with TRBD1 matching 9 bases. In germline, CDR1 is SGHTA, CDR2 FQGNSA. V shed 1 base and J 8 bases; nucleotides not matched to a gene: 0. The CDR3 is made up of 13 amino acids. CDR3 sequence: CASSLGTGDEQFF. CDR3 in DNA: TGTGCCAGCAGCTTAGGGACAGGGGATGAGCAGTTCTTC.